This TCR beta chain was found in a study of HIV-infected patients and healthy controls. The length of the CDR3 is 13 residues. The germline gives CDR1 SGHAT, CDR2 FQNNGV. V was trimmed by 0 bases and J by 9 bases, leaving 11 bases between them. MiXCR, run by TCRdb on the 5' RACE reads, gives a single entry per CDR3 protein. The sample has about 63,000 distinct CDR3 sequences, roughly 16% seen once; the top ten hold approximately 5.2%. At least ten counts were recorded for this clonotype. The chain uses TRBV11-2 and TRBJ1-1; the D gene is possibly TRBD1 (5 bases). The sequence came from a human donor in good health. Sequenced sample: CD4+ T cells from blood. CDR3 sequence reads: CASSLEAGTKAFF. CDR3 bases: TGTGCCAGCAGCTTAGAAGCCGGGACTAAAGCTTTCTTT.